This TCR beta chain appears in the sequencing data of a study of OX40 agonist ivuxolimab in advanced cancers. The trim removed 4 bases at V and 7 bases at J, leaving 9 bases unmatched. Germline lookup yields CDR1 MNHNY and CDR2 SVGAGI (reference sequence). The CDR3 is made up of 15 amino acids. TCRdb's copy holds only in-frame clones and misses some; the assay was immunoSEQ multiplex PCR. The sample holds 7,000 to 9,500 clones, about 90% seen once. This TCR came from an adult with an advanced solid tumor such as melanoma, head and neck, liver or kidney cancer. The specimen was CD4+ or CD8+ T cells sorted from blood, collected in a trial of the OX40 agonist ivuxolimab. The chain employs TRBV6-6 and TRBJ1-5; 8 nucleotides line up with TRBD1. The CDR3 protein is CASSSPDRGLQPQHF. The CDR3 coding sequence is TGTGCCAGCAGTTCACCCGACAGGGGTTTACAGCCCCAGCATTTT.